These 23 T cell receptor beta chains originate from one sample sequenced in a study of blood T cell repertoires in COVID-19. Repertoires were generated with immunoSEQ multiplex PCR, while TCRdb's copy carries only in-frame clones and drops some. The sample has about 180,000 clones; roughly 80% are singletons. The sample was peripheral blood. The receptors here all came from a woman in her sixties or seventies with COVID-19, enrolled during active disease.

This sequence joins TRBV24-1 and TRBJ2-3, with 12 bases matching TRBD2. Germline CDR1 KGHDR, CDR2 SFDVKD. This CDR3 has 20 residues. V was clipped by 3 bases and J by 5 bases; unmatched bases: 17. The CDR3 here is CATSDPMLGLLAGGEDTQYF. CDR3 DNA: TGTGCCACCAGTGATCCCATGTTGGGTTTGCTAGCGGGAGGGGAAGATACGCAGTATTTT.

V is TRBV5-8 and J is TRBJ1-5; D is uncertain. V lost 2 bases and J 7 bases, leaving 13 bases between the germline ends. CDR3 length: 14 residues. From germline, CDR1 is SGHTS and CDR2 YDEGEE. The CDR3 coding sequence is TGTGCCAGCAGCTTTAGGGCAGAGGGCCAGCCCCAGCATTTT. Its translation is CASSFRAEGQPQHF.

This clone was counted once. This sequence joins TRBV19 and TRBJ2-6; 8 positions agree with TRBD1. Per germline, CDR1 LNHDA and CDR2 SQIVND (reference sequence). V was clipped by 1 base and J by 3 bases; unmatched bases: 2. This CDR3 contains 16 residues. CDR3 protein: CASSIGQGSGANVLTF. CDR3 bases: TGTGCCAGTAGTATAGGACAGGGGAGTGGGGCCAACGTCCTGACTTTC.

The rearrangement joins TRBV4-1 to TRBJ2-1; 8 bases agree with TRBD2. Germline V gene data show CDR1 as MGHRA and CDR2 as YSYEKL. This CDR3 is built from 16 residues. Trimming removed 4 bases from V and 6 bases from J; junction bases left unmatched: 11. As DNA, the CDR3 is TGCGCCAGCAGCCCCGTAACGGGAGGGTATTCCAATGAGCAGTTCTTC. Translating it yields CASSPVTGGYSNEQFF.

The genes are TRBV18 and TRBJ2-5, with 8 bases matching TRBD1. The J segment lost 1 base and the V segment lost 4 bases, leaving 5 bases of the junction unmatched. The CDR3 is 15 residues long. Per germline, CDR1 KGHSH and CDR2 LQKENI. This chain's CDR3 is CASSLGTGVQETQYF. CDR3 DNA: TGTGCCAGCTCACTGGGGACAGGCGTCCAAGAGACCCAGTACTTC.

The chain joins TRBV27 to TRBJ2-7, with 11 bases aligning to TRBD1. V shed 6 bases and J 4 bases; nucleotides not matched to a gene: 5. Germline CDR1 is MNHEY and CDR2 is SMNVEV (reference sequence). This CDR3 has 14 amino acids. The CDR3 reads CASRKGQGVYEQYF. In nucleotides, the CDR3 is TGTGCCAGCAGGAAGGGACAGGGGGTATACGAGCAGTACTTC.

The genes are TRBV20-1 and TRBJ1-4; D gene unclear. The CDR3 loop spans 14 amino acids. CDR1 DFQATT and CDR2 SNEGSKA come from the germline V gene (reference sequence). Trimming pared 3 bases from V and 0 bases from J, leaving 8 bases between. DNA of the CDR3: TGCAGTGCTAGTCGCGGGTCAACTAATGAAAAACTGTTTTTT. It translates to CSASRGSTNEKLFF.

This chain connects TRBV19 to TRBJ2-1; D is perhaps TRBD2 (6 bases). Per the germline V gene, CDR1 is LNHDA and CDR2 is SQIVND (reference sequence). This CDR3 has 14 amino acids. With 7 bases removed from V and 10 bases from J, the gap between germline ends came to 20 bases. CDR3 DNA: TGTGCCAGTACGCCCCTTAGTGGGGGGAGAGAGCAGTTCTTC. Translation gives CASTPLSGGREQFF.

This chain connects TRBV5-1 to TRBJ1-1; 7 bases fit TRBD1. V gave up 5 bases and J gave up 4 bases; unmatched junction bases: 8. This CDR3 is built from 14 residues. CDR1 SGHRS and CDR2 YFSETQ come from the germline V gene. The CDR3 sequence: CASSSTGRSTEAFF. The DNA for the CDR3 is TGCGCCAGCAGTTCGACAGGGAGAAGCACTGAAGCTTTCTTT.

The CDR3 region is CASTDRAGANVLTF. DNA of the CDR3: TGTGCCAGCACGGACAGGGCGGGGGCCAACGTCCTGACTTTC. The chain employs TRBV6-5 and TRBJ2-6; TRBD1 aligns across 8 bases. CDR3 length: 14 amino acids. Trimming at V came to 7 bases and at J to 4 bases, leaving 3 bases not matched to a gene. Germline values: CDR1 MNHEY, CDR2 SVGAGI.

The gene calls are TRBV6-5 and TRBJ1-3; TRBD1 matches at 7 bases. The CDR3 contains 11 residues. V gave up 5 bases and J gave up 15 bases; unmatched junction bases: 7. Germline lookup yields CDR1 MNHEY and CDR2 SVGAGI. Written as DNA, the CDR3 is TGTGCCAGCAGTACGACAGGGCGGGCATATTTT. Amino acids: CASSTTGRAYF.

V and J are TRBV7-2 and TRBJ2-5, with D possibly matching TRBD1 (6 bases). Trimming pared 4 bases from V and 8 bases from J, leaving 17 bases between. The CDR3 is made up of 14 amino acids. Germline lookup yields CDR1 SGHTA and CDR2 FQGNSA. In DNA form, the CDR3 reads TGTGCCAGCAGCTATAGACAGGATCGGGGTACCCAGTACTTC. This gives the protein CASSYRQDRGTQYF.

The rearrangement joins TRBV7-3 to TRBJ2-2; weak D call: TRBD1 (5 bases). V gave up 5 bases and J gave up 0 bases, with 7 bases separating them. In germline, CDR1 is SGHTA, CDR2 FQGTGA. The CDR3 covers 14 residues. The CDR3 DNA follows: TGTGCCAGCAGCCGACAGCCGAACACCGGGGAGCTGTTTTTT. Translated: CASSRQPNTGELFF. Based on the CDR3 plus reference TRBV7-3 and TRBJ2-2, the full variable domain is GAGVSQTPSNKVTEKGKYVELRCDPISGHTALYWYRQSLGQGPEFLIYFQGTGAADDSGLPNDRFFAVRPEGSVSTLKIQRTERGDSAVYLCASSRQPNTGELFFGEGSRLTVL.

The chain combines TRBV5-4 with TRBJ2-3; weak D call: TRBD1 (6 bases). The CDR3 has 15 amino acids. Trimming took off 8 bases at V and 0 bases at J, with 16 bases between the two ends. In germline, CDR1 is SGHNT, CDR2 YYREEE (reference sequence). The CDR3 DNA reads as TGTGCCAGTACCACTCGAACAGGGAGCACAGATACGCAGTATTTT. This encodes CASTTRTGSTDTQYF.

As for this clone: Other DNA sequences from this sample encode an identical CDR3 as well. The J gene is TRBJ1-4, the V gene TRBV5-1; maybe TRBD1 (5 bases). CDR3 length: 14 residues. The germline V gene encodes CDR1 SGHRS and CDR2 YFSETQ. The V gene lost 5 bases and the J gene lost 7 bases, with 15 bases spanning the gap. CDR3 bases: TGCGCCAGCAGTTCGGGGGGAGTGGGTGAAAAACTGTTTTTT. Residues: CASSSGGVGEKLFF.

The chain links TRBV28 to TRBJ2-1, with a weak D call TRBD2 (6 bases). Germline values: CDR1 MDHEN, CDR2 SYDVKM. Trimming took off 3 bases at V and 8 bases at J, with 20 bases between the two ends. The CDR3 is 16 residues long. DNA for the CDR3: TGTGCCAGCAGTTTCTCGGGACTGGGTGGTAGGGATGAGCAGTTCTTC. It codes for CASSFSGLGGRDEQFF. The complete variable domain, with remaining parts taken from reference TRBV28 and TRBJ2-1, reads DVKVTQSSRYLVKRTGEKVFLECVQDMDHENMFWYRQDPGLGLRLIYFSYDVKMKEKGDIPEGYSVSREKKERFSLILESASTNQTSMYLCASSFSGLGGRDEQFFGPGTRLTVL.

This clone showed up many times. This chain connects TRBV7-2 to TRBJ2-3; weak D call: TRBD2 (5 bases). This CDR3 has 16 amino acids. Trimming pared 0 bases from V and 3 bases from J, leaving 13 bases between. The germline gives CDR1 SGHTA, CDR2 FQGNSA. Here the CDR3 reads CASSLARVPGTDTQYF. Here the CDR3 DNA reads TGTGCCAGCAGCTTAGCCCGGGTCCCGGGGACAGATACGCAGTATTTT.

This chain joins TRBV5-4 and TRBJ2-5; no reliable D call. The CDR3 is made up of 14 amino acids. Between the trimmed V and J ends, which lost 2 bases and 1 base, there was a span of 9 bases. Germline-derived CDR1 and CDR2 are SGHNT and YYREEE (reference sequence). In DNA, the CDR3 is TGTGCCAGCAGCTTATCAGATATCCAAGAGACCCAGTACTTC. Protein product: CASSLSDIQETQYF.

CDR3: CACTRTGEEQFF. DNA for the CDR3: TGTGCCTGTACTAGGACAGGGGAGGAGCAGTTCTTC. This chain connects TRBV30 to TRBJ2-1, with TRBD1 identical over 9 bases. The CDR3 runs 12 residues. Germline V gene data show CDR1 as GTSNPN and CDR2 as SVGIG (reference sequence). V lost 6 bases, J lost 10 bases, and 7 bases stayed unmatched.

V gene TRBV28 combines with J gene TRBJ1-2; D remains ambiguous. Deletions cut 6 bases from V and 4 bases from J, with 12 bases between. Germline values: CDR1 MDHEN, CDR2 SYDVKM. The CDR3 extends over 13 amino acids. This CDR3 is CASRSARGYGYTF. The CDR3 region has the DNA TGTGCCAGCAGAAGTGCTCGGGGCTATGGCTACACCTTC.

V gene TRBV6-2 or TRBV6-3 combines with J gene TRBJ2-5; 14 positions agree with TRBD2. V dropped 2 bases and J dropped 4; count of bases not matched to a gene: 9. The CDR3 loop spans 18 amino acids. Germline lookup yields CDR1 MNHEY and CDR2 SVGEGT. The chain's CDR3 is CASSYGGTSGRVLETQYF. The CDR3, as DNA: TGTGCCAGCAGTTACGGGGGGACTAGCGGGAGAGTTTTAGAGACCCAGTACTTC.

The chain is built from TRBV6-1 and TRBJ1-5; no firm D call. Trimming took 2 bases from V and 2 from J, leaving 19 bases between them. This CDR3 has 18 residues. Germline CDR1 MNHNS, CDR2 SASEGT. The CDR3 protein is CASSEKVAGTVGNQPQHF. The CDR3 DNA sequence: TGTGCCAGCAGTGAAAAGGTGGCAGGTACGGTCGGCAATCAGCCCCAGCATTTT.

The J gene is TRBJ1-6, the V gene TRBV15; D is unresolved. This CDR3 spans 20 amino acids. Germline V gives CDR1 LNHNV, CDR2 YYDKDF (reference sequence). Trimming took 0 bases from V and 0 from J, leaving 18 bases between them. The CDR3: CATSRERVDIGRSYNSPLHF. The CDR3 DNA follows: TGTGCCACCAGCAGAGAAAGAGTAGACATAGGTCGCTCCTATAATTCACCCCTCCACTTT.